This is a list of T cell receptor beta chains from one sample in a study of response to subunit inactivated influenza vaccine. Via MiXCR, TCRdb re-called the RT-PCR reads, giving one row per CDR3 protein. This repertoire shows about 700,000 distinct CDR3 sequences, 15% to 18% found once; its top ten account for 9.5% to 13%. Sequences were derived from PBMCs from blood, sampled roughly 12 days after vaccination. The receptor set was obtained from a man over 45 who received an inactivated influenza vaccine. Each CDR3 is given with its conserved first and last residue. Fields, in order: CDR3 length, clone size, V gene, J gene, D gene, CDR3 protein, CDR3 DNA. A D gene is named only where the DNA matches it firmly. Clone size is stated in some rows and not others, as once, few, many or a class when expanded.

length: 16; size: few; V: TRBV6-2/TRBV6-3; J: TRBJ2-1; D: TRBD2; CDR3: CASSTRESGGYNEQFF; DNA: TGTGCCAGCAGCACGAGGGAAAGCGGGGGCTACAATGAGCAGTTCTTC
length: 19; size: few; V: TRBV5-1; J: TRBJ2-1; D: -; CDR3: CASSWGPLLRPRAYNEQFF; DNA: TGCGCCAGCAGCTGGGGACCTTTGTTGCGACCACGCGCCTACAATGAGCAGTTCTTC
length: 15; size: few; V: TRBV14; J: TRBJ2-1; D: -; CDR3: CASSFGQFSYNEQFF; DNA: TGTGCCAGCAGTTTTGGACAGTTCTCCTACAATGAGCAGTTCTTC
length: 12; size: -; V: TRBV25-1; J: TRBJ1-2; D: TRBD1; CDR3: CASTGQGGGYTF; DNA: TGTGCCAGCACGGGACAGGGTGGTGGCTACACCTTC
length: 15; size: -; V: TRBV14; J: TRBJ2-5; D: -; CDR3: CASSRTQGGCETQYF; DNA: TGTGCCAGCAGCCGAACCCAGGGGGGGTGCGAGACCCAGTACTTC
length: 13; size: -; V: TRBV12-3/TRBV12-4; J: TRBJ1-5; D: TRBD1; CDR3: CASRGTGRQPQHF; DNA: TGTGCCAGCAGAGGGACAGGCCGCCAGCCCCAGCATTTT
length: 14; size: few; V: TRBV5-1; J: TRBJ1-2; D: -; CDR3: CASSLGQGHYGYTF; DNA: TGCGCCAGCAGCTTGGGCCAGGGACACTATGGCTACACCTTC
length: 12; size: many; V: TRBV20-1; J: TRBJ2-7; D: -; CDR3: CSASLGYYEQYF; DNA: TGCAGTGCTAGCTTAGGCTACTACGAGCAGTACTTC
length: 15; size: -; V: TRBV7-2; J: TRBJ2-3; D: TRBD2; CDR3: CASSSTSDRDDTQYF; DNA: TGTGCCAGCAGCTCAACTAGCGACCGCGATGATACGCAGTATTTT
length: 15; size: few; V: TRBV28; J: TRBJ2-5; D: TRBD1; CDR3: CASIQVLTGTETQYF; DNA: TGTGCCAGCATTCAAGTTCTGACAGGGACAGAGACCCAGTACTTC
length: 13; size: few; V: TRBV7-2; J: TRBJ2-5; D: -; CDR3: CASSRDRTETQYF; DNA: TGTGCCAGCAGCCGGGATCGGACAGAGACCCAGTACTTC
length: 10; size: many; V: TRBV20-1; J: TRBJ2-5; D: -; CDR3: CSASLETQYF; DNA: TGCAGTGCTAGCTTAGAGACCCAGTACTTC
length: 16; size: many; V: TRBV10-2; J: TRBJ2-3; D: -; CDR3: CASRGGQGRVTDTQYF; DNA: TGCGCCAGCAGGGGGGGTCAGGGGCGCGTGACAGATACGCAGTATTTT
length: 16; size: -; V: TRBV12-3/TRBV12-4; J: TRBJ2-3; D: TRBD1; CDR3: CASSGRTGVSTDTQYF; DNA: TGTGCCAGCAGCGGACGGACAGGGGTTAGCACAGATACGCAGTATTTT
length: 14; size: -; V: TRBV4-3; J: TRBJ2-2; D: -; CDR3: CASSPGASAGELFF; DNA: TGCGCCAGCAGCCCAGGGGCTAGTGCCGGGGAGCTGTTTTTT
length: 17; size: -; V: TRBV10-3; J: TRBJ2-6; D: TRBD1; CDR3: CAISETGGRSGANVLTF; DNA: TGTGCCATCAGTGAGACAGGGGGACGCTCTGGGGCCAACGTCCTGACTTTC
length: 14; size: few; V: TRBV7-2; J: TRBJ1-2; D: TRBD1; CDR3: CASSPKGDSYGYTF; DNA: TGTGCCAGCAGCCCCAAGGGGGACAGCTATGGCTACACCTTC
length: 11; size: few; V: TRBV11-2; J: TRBJ1-1; D: -; CDR3: CASSTGLGGFF; DNA: TGTGCCAGCAGCACGGGGTTAGGTGGTTTCTTT
length: 13; size: few; V: TRBV6-5; J: TRBJ1-2; D: -; CDR3: CASSYGTGGLFTF; DNA: TGTGCCAGCAGTTACGGGACCGGCGGTCTTTTTACCTTC
length: 14; size: -; V: TRBV3-1; J: TRBJ2-3; D: -; CDR3: CASRPGFAADTQYF; DNA: TGTGCCAGCAGGCCAGGGTTCGCAGCAGATACGCAGTATTTT
length: 12; size: many; V: TRBV12-3/TRBV12-4; J: TRBJ1-5; D: -; CDR3: CASSMHNQPQHF; DNA: TGTGCCAGCAGTATGCACAATCAGCCCCAGCATTTT
length: 14; size: -; V: TRBV7-3; J: TRBJ2-7; D: -; CDR3: CASSSGTRLAEQYF; DNA: TGTGCCAGCAGCTCCGGGACACGCCTCGCCGAGCAGTACTTC
length: 12; size: few; V: TRBV20-1; J: TRBJ1-6; D: -; CDR3: CSAPEGDSPLHF; DNA: TGCAGTGCTCCCGAGGGGGACTCACCCCTCCACTTT
length: 15; size: -; V: TRBV3-1; J: TRBJ2-5; D: TRBD2; CDR3: CASRRKGLAPQTQYF; DNA: TGTGCCAGCAGACGAAAGGGACTAGCTCCCCAGACCCAGTACTTC
length: 12; size: -; V: TRBV6-5; J: TRBJ2-5; D: TRBD1; CDR3: CASRDRQETQYF; DNA: TGTGCCAGTCGGGACAGGCAAGAGACCCAGTACTTC
length: 16; size: few; V: TRBV6-5; J: TRBJ2-1; D: -; CDR3: CASSYSPGGAYNEQFF; DNA: TGTGCCAGCAGTTACTCGCCAGGTGGGGCCTACAATGAGCAGTTCTTC
length: 17; size: -; V: TRBV4-1; J: TRBJ2-3; D: -; CDR3: CASSQDIRPSSTDTQYF; DNA: TGCGCCAGCAGCCAAGATATTCGTCCCTCGAGCACAGATACGCAGTATTTT
length: 14; size: -; V: TRBV2; J: TRBJ2-5; D: TRBD2; CDR3: CASSDLVWEGTQYF; DNA: TGTGCCAGCAGTGATCTGGTTTGGGAGGGGACCCAGTACTTC
length: 17; size: -; V: TRBV12-3/TRBV12-4; J: TRBJ2-3; D: TRBD2; CDR3: CASSPPLKRGGTDTQYF; DNA: TGTGCCAGCAGTCCCCCCCTAAAGCGGGGGGGCACAGATACGCAGTATTTT
length: 16; size: many; V: TRBV6-5; J: TRBJ1-6; D: -; CDR3: CASSFLPAGLDSPLHF; DNA: TGTGCCAGCAGTTTCCTCCCGGCAGGGTTAGATTCACCCCTCCACTTT
length: 16; size: few; V: TRBV7-8; J: TRBJ2-7; D: TRBD2; CDR3: CASSFLSGGPPLEQYF; DNA: TGTGCCAGCAGCTTCCTTAGCGGGGGGCCCCCGCTCGAGCAGTACTTC